This T cell receptor beta chain was obtained from a study of T-cell reconstitution after alpha-beta-depleted transplantation in children. Trimming shortened V by 5 bases and J by 10 bases, and 23 bases separated the two germline ends. The germline gives CDR1 SEHNR, CDR2 FQNEAQ (reference sequence). The CDR3 has 15 residues. TCRbeta library construction was performed incorporating unique molecular identifiers. TCRdb reprocessed the PCR reads with MiXCR, giving one entry per CDR3 protein. Here the sample spans roughly 340,000 distinct CDR3 sequences, about 16% being singletons. The V gene is TRBV7-9, the J gene TRBJ1-2; D is uncertain. Specimen: PBMCs, mostly from graft donor cells, collected 360 days after TCRalphabeta/CD19-depleted stem cell transplant. The receptor was derived from a male patient aged 2-15 years who had a stem cell transplant for acute lymphoblastic leukemia, so the T cells may come from the graft donor. The DNA of the CDR3 is TGTGCCAGCAGCCCCGGTTATAGGGAGAAGGTAGTCTACACCTTC. It is translated as CASSPGYREKVVYTF.